This T cell receptor beta chain derives from a study of OX40 agonist ivuxolimab in advanced cancers. Using immunoSEQ multiplex PCR, the repertoire was profiled, and TCRdb retains in-frame clones only, with some absent. The sample yields about 48,000 clones, 83% seen once. V was trimmed by 9 bases and J by 4 bases, leaving 16 bases between them. The CDR3 is 13 amino acids. Per germline, CDR1 MNHNY and CDR2 SVGAGI (reference sequence). The sample in question was CD4+ or CD8+ T cells sorted from blood, obtained in a trial of the OX40 agonist ivuxolimab. The source is an adult with an advanced solid tumor such as melanoma, head and neck, liver or kidney cancer. The chain combines TRBV6-6 with TRBJ2-7; D is perhaps TRBD2 (7 bases). The CDR3 is CASRGGAAYEQYF. As DNA, the CDR3 is TGTGCCAGTAGGGGGGGGGCCGCTTACGAGCAGTACTTC.